Sequencing of this T cell receptor beta chain was carried out in a study of cytomegalovirus exposure and HLA in healthy donors. General study points: Analysis performed later showed TCR beta chains linked to HLA being more clonally expanded than equally common others.

This clone was picked up one time. Antigen unknown. A multiplex PCR was run with 60 Vbeta primers and 13 Jbeta primers. The repertoire was sequenced with immunoSEQ multiplex PCR; TCRdb's copy has only in-frame clones and lacks some. The table shows around 120,000 clones, with around 74% occurring only once. This clonotype was obtained from a man between 60 and 75 years old in good health and CMV-seropositive. Sequencing input: PBMCs.

In DNA form, the CDR3 reads TGTGCCAGCAGCTTGGGATCCGGGACTAGCGGCCTCTACGAGCAGTACTTC. Protein: CASSLGSGTSGLYEQYF. The V gene is TRBV7-3, the J gene TRBJ2-7; 11 bases map to TRBD2. The germline V gene encodes CDR1 SGHTA and CDR2 FQGTGA. Trimming cost V 3 bases and J 3 bases; bases outside gene matches: 10. The CDR3 loop spans 17 amino acids. The full variable domain, completed using reference TRBV7-3 and TRBJ2-7, is GAGVSQTPSNKVTEKGKYVELRCDPISGHTALYWYRQSLGQGPEFLIYFQGTGAADDSGLPNDRFFAVRPEGSVSTLKIQRTERGDSAVYLCASSLGSGTSGLYEQYFGPGTRLTVT.